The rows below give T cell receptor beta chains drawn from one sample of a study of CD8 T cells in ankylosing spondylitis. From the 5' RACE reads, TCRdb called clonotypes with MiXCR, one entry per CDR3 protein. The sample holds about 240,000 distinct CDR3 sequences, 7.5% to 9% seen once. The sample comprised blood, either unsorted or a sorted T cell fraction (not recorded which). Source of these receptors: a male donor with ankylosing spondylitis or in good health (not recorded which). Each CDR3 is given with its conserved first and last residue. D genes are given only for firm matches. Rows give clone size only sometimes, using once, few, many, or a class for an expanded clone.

DNA: TGTGCCATCAGTGAGTCTGGCGGCCCAGCTAACTATGGCTACACCTTC; CDR3: CAISESGGPANYGYTF; D: NA; V: TRBV10-3; size: many; J: TRBJ1-2
DNA: TGTGCCAGCAGCTTATTTGGGACTAGCAATGAGCAGTTCTTC; CDR3: CASSLFGTSNEQFF; D: TRBD2; V: TRBV7-2; size: many; J: TRBJ2-1
DNA: TGTGCCAGCAGCCCCGGGCAGTGGTCCTACGAGCAGTACTTC; CDR3: CASSPGQWSYEQYF; D: NA; V: TRBV3-1; size: many; J: TRBJ2-7
DNA: TGTGCCAGCAGCCCCCGACAGCAAGAGACCCAGTACTTC; CDR3: CASSPRQQETQYF; D: NA; V: TRBV5-6; size: many; J: TRBJ2-5
DNA: TGCAGTGCTAGTCGCAGGGCAACACAGCCCCAGCATTTT; CDR3: CSASRRATQPQHF; D: NA; V: TRBV20-1; size: many; J: TRBJ1-5
DNA: TGTGCCACCAGCAGAGGAAAGATCGCCGACTATGGCTACACCTTC; CDR3: CATSRGKIADYGYTF; D: NA; V: TRBV15; size: many; J: TRBJ1-2
DNA: TGTGCCAGCAGCTTATTGTCGTCGAACACCGGGGAGCTGTTTTTT; CDR3: CASSLLSSNTGELFF; D: NA; V: TRBV5-6; size: many; J: TRBJ2-2
DNA: TGTGCCATCAGTGGGGGACAGGGCACAGATACGCAGTATTTT; CDR3: CAISGGQGTDTQYF; D: TRBD1; V: TRBV10-3; size: many; J: TRBJ2-3
DNA: TGTGCCAGCAGCCCCCCCACGGGGGCCTGGTTTTACGAGCAGTACTTC; CDR3: CASSPPTGAWFYEQYF; D: NA; V: TRBV7-2; size: few; J: TRBJ2-7
DNA: TGTGCCAGCAGTCCCTCTAGGGGACGAATGGCCTACGAGCAGTACTTC; CDR3: CASSPSRGRMAYEQYF; D: NA; V: TRBV27; size: NA; J: TRBJ2-7
DNA: TGTGCCAGCAGTGAGAGCAGGGCCTCTGAAGCTTTCTTT; CDR3: CASSESRASEAFF; D: NA; V: TRBV6-4; size: many; J: TRBJ1-1
DNA: TGTGCCAGCAACCAACACACCATGGGCGATGGCTACACCTTC; CDR3: CASNQHTMGDGYTF; D: NA; V: TRBV3-1; size: many; J: TRBJ1-2
DNA: TGTGCCAGCAGCTTGGTCAGGGGGGGAAACCTCTACAATGAGCAGTTCTTC; CDR3: CASSLVRGGNLYNEQFF; D: NA; V: TRBV5-4; size: many; J: TRBJ2-1
DNA: TGCGCCAGCAGATCGGGCAACTCCTACGAGCAGTACTTC; CDR3: CASRSGNSYEQYF; D: NA; V: TRBV5-1; size: many; J: TRBJ2-7
DNA: TGTGCCAGCAGCTCACTCGAAGATACGCAGTATTTT; CDR3: CASSSLEDTQYF; D: NA; V: TRBV7-8; size: many; J: TRBJ2-3
DNA: TGTGCCTGGAGTAAGAGGGGCGCCGGACCGTGGGGCTACACCTTC; CDR3: CAWSKRGAGPWGYTF; D: NA; V: TRBV30; size: NA; J: TRBJ1-2
DNA: TGTGCCAGCAGTTACGCCGGACCGAACTATGGCTACACCTTC; CDR3: CASSYAGPNYGYTF; D: NA; V: TRBV6-2/TRBV6-3; size: many; J: TRBJ1-2
DNA: TGCAGTGCTAGTGTTCGGGACACCTTCCAAGAGACCCAGTACTTC; CDR3: CSASVRDTFQETQYF; D: NA; V: TRBV20-1; size: few; J: TRBJ2-5
DNA: TGTGCCAGCAGTCCATGGGGACTAGCGGGGACAGATACGCAGTATTTT; CDR3: CASSPWGLAGTDTQYF; D: TRBD2; V: TRBV12-3/TRBV12-4; size: many; J: TRBJ2-3
DNA: TGTGCCAGCAGCTCCCACGGGGGCTCCTACAATGAGCAGTTCTTC; CDR3: CASSSHGGSYNEQFF; D: NA; V: TRBV7-9; size: many; J: TRBJ2-1
DNA: TGCGCCAGCAGCTTGGTCGGACTGTACGAGCAGTACTTC; CDR3: CASSLVGLYEQYF; D: NA; V: TRBV5-1; size: many; J: TRBJ2-7
DNA: TGTGCCAGCAGTTCGGCCTCTTGGGCAGCTTTCTTT; CDR3: CASSSASWAAFF; D: NA; V: TRBV7-2; size: many; J: TRBJ1-1
DNA: TGCGCCAGCAGCGAGTCGGCTAGGCAGTACTTC; CDR3: CASSESARQYF; D: NA; V: TRBV5-1; size: NA; J: TRBJ2-7
DNA: TGTGCCTGGAGTGCCTTTGGGGATAGCACAGATACGCAGTATTTT; CDR3: CAWSAFGDSTDTQYF; D: NA; V: TRBV30; size: NA; J: TRBJ2-3
DNA: TGCAGTGCCCCTAGCGGGGGGGCGGCAGATACGCAGTATTTT; CDR3: CSAPSGGAADTQYF; D: TRBD2; V: TRBV20-1; size: many; J: TRBJ2-3
DNA: TGCAGTGCTAGAAATAGCAATCAGCCCCAGCATTTT; CDR3: CSARNSNQPQHF; D: NA; V: TRBV20-1; size: many; J: TRBJ1-5
DNA: TGTGCCACTACCACTAGCGGCCAAGAGACCCAGTACTTC; CDR3: CATTTSGQETQYF; D: TRBD2; V: TRBV11-1; size: many; J: TRBJ2-5
DNA: TGTGCCAGCAGCTTAGGGGCCAGGGCTGAGCAGTTCTTC; CDR3: CASSLGARAEQFF; D: NA; V: TRBV11-1; size: few; J: TRBJ2-1
DNA: TGTGCCAGCAGGCTTCGACAGGCAACTAATGAAAAACTGTTTTTT; CDR3: CASRLRQATNEKLFF; D: NA; V: TRBV6-1; size: many; J: TRBJ1-4
DNA: TGCGCCAGCAGTGGCCTGGACAGGAGGGAGACCCAGTACTTC; CDR3: CASSGLDRRETQYF; D: TRBD1; V: TRBV10-2; size: NA; J: TRBJ2-5
DNA: TGTGCCAGCAGTGGTCAAGAGACAGCGTACCAAGAGACCCAGTACTTC; CDR3: CASSGQETAYQETQYF; D: NA; V: TRBV25-1; size: few; J: TRBJ2-5
DNA: TGTGCCAGCAGCTTTAGCGGGGGTAGTTCAGATCCGCAGTATTTT; CDR3: CASSFSGGSSDPQYF; D: TRBD2; V: TRBV7-2; size: NA; J: TRBJ2-3
DNA: TGTGCCAGCAGTATAGGACAGGGTAACGAAAAACTGTTTTTT; CDR3: CASSIGQGNEKLFF; D: TRBD1; V: TRBV12-3/TRBV12-4; size: many; J: TRBJ1-4
DNA: TGTGCCAGCAGTTACAATTGGCGGGACTACACCGGGGAGCTGTTTTTT; CDR3: CASSYNWRDYTGELFF; D: NA; V: TRBV12-3/TRBV12-4; size: many; J: TRBJ2-2
DNA: TGTGCCAGCTACGCACAGGGGCGCGGCACCGGGGAGCTGTTTTTT; CDR3: CASYAQGRGTGELFF; D: TRBD1; V: TRBV18; size: many; J: TRBJ2-2
DNA: TGCAGTGCTATCGGGGGGTCCCCCCAAGAGACCCAGTACTTC; CDR3: CSAIGGSPQETQYF; D: TRBD2; V: TRBV20-1; size: many; J: TRBJ2-5
DNA: TGTGCCAGTAGTAGTTTACTAGCGGGAGGGAATGAGCAGTTCTTC; CDR3: CASSSLLAGGNEQFF; D: TRBD2; V: TRBV19; size: few; J: TRBJ2-1
DNA: TGTGCCAGCAGCGCCCAGCGGGAGTACAATGAGCAGTTCTTC; CDR3: CASSAQREYNEQFF; D: TRBD2; V: TRBV3-1; size: many; J: TRBJ2-1
DNA: TGTGCCAGCAGCTTAGAAGGACAGAACACCGGGGAGCTGTTTTTT; CDR3: CASSLEGQNTGELFF; D: NA; V: TRBV13; size: medium-sized; J: TRBJ2-2
DNA: TGCAGTGCTCCCCTTTTACTGAACAATGAGCAGTTCTTC; CDR3: CSAPLLLNNEQFF; D: NA; V: TRBV20-1; size: NA; J: TRBJ2-1
DNA: TGTGCCAGCAGCCTTAGCGGGGGTAAAGATACGCAGTATTTT; CDR3: CASSLSGGKDTQYF; D: TRBD2; V: TRBV7-3; size: many; J: TRBJ2-3
DNA: TGCAGTGCTAGAGGGAACGCAGTAGATCAGTATTTT; CDR3: CSARGNAVDQYF; D: NA; V: TRBV20-1; size: few; J: TRBJ2-3
DNA: TGTGCCAGCAGTCCGTCTACAGGGGTCCTTGGAAACACCATATATTTT; CDR3: CASSPSTGVLGNTIYF; D: TRBD1; V: TRBV27; size: NA; J: TRBJ1-3
DNA: TGTGCCAGCAGCTCGACTATTAATGAGCAGTTCTTC; CDR3: CASSSTINEQFF; D: NA; V: TRBV7-9; size: many; J: TRBJ2-1
DNA: TGCGCCAGCAGCTTGCAGGGACAGGGGGGAGACTATGGCTACACCTTC; CDR3: CASSLQGQGGDYGYTF; D: TRBD1; V: TRBV5-1; size: NA; J: TRBJ1-2
DNA: TGCGCCAGCAGCTTAGACAGGTTTTCAGATACGCAGTATTTT; CDR3: CASSLDRFSDTQYF; D: NA; V: TRBV5-1; size: many; J: TRBJ2-3
DNA: TGTGCCAGCAGCTCCCCGGGACTAGCGGACAATGAGCAGTTCTTC; CDR3: CASSSPGLADNEQFF; D: TRBD2; V: TRBV7-2; size: many; J: TRBJ2-1
DNA: TGCGCCAGCAGCTTGGTTCGGGGACCGAACACTGAAGCTTTCTTT; CDR3: CASSLVRGPNTEAFF; D: NA; V: TRBV5-1; size: many; J: TRBJ1-1
DNA: TGTGCCAGCAGTTACTTCGTGGGGGGAATCAACACCGGGGAGCTGTTTTTT; CDR3: CASSYFVGGINTGELFF; D: NA; V: TRBV6-5; size: many; J: TRBJ2-2
DNA: TGTGCCAGCAGCCCAAAGTTTCTAGCGGGGAGCACAGATACGCAGTATTTT; CDR3: CASSPKFLAGSTDTQYF; D: TRBD2; V: TRBV7-2; size: many; J: TRBJ2-3
DNA: TGTGCCAGTATCGGCGAAGCACGGAACACTGAAGCTTTCTTT; CDR3: CASIGEARNTEAFF; D: NA; V: TRBV19; size: many; J: TRBJ1-1
DNA: TGTGCCAGCAGGACTTCTAATTCACCCCTCCACTTT; CDR3: CASRTSNSPLHF; D: NA; V: TRBV12-3/TRBV12-4; size: many; J: TRBJ1-6
DNA: TGCAGCGTTCCCGAGACTAGTTCCTATGAGCAGTTCTTC; CDR3: CSVPETSSYEQFF; D: NA; V: TRBV29-1; size: many; J: TRBJ2-1
DNA: TGCGCCAGCAGCTTGGGTACGGGAAACATTCAGTACTTC; CDR3: CASSLGTGNIQYF; D: NA; V: TRBV5-1; size: many; J: TRBJ2-4
DNA: TGCAGTGCTGCACAGGGGTCATACTATGGCTACACCTTC; CDR3: CSAAQGSYYGYTF; D: TRBD1; V: TRBV20-1; size: NA; J: TRBJ1-2
DNA: TGTGCCAGCAGCGTTTCCCTCACAGGGGGTGAAACCCTCTACGAGCAGTACTTC; CDR3: CASSVSLTGGETLYEQYF; D: TRBD1; V: TRBV9; size: once; J: TRBJ2-7
DNA: TGTGCCAGCAGTGGGACGGTTAATGAAAAACTGTTTTTT; CDR3: CASSGTVNEKLFF; D: NA; V: TRBV5-6; size: many; J: TRBJ1-4